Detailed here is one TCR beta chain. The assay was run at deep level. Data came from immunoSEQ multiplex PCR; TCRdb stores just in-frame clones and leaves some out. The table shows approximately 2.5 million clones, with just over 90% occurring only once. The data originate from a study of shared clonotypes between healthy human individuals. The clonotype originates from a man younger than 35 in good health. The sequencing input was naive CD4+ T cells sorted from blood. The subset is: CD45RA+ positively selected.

The CDR3 loop is CASSAPTGSYTF. CDR3 nucleotides: TGTGCCAGCAGCGCCCCGACAGGGAGCTACACCTTC. The rearrangement joins TRBV9 to TRBJ1-2; TRBD1 matches at 7 bases. The germline V gene encodes CDR1 SGDLS and CDR2 YYNGEE. V dropped 3 bases and J dropped 9; count of bases not matched to a gene: 5. This CDR3 is 12 amino acids long.